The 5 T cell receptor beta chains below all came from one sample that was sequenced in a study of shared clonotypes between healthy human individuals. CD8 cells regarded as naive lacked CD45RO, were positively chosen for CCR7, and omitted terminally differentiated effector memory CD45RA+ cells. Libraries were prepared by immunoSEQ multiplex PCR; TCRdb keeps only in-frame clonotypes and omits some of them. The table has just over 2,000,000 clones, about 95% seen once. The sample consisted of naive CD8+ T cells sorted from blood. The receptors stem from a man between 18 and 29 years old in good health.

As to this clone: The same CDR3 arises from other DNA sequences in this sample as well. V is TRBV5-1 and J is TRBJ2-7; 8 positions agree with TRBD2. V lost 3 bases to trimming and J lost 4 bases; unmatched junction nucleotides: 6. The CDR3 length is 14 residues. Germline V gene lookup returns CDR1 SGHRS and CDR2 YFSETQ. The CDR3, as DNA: TGCGCCAGCAGCTCCGGGACTAGGGGATACGAGCAGTACTTC. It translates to CASSSGTRGYEQYF.

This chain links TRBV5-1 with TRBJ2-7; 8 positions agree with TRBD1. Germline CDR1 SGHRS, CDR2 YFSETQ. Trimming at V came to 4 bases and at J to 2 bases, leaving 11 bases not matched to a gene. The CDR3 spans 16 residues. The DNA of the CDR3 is TGCGCCAGCAGCCCCGCGACAGGGGACCCACCCTACGAGCAGTACTTC. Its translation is CASSPATGDPPYEQYF.

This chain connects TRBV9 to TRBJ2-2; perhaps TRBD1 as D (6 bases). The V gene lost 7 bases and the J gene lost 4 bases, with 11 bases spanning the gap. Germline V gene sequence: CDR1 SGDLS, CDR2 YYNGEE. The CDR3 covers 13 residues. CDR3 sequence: CASGGAITGELFF. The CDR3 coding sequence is TGTGCCAGCGGGGGCGCGATCACCGGGGAGCTGTTTTTT.

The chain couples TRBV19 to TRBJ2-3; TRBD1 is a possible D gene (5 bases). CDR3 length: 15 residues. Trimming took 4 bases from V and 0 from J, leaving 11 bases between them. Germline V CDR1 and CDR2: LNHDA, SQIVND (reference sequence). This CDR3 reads CASSTRTTSTDTQYF. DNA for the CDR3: TGTGCCAGTAGTACGAGGACAACTAGCACAGATACGCAGTATTTT.

This chain's CDR3 is CASSESTQPQHF. The CDR3 DNA sequence: TGCGCCAGCAGTGAGTCGACTCAGCCCCAGCATTTT. The V call is TRBV10-1, the J call TRBJ1-5; unclear D gene. Trimming took off 0 bases at V and 6 bases at J, with 3 bases between the two ends. The CDR3 has 12 residues. From germline, CDR1 is WNHNN and CDR2 SYGVQD (reference sequence).